These T cell receptor beta chains were read from a single sample in a study of T cell repertoires in cytomegalovirus infection. Each CDR3 protein gets one entry after TCRdb re-called the reads with MiXCR. There are 550,000 to 850,000 distinct CDR3 sequences in the sample; roughly 36% occur only once, and 15% to 20% lies in the top ten. These receptors' targets are unknown. The specimen comprised cultured PBMCs, sampled from culture after CMV antigen stimulation. These receptors were collected from a human donor in good health (CMV status not recorded). Some clones in this sample may be carry-over from other donors' samples. Both conserved end residues are part of each CDR3. D genes are given only for firm matches. Clone size is given for some rows only: seen once, a few or many times, or a class if the clone is expanded.

V gene: TRBV11-2; D gene: NA; J gene: TRBJ1-1; clone size: few; CDR3 protein: CASSSGGSEAFF; CDR3 DNA: TGTGCCAGCAGTTCCGGGGGTTCGGAAGCTTTCTTT
V gene: TRBV12-5; D gene: TRBD1; J gene: TRBJ1-1; clone size: NA; CDR3 protein: CASGPAQGGVNTEAFF; CDR3 DNA: TGTGCTAGTGGTCCCGCTCAGGGGGGCGTGAACACTGAAGCTTTCTTT
V gene: TRBV7-2; D gene: NA; J gene: TRBJ2-3; clone size: many; CDR3 protein: CASSYQSSTDTQYF; CDR3 DNA: TGTGCCAGCAGCTACCAGTCGAGCACAGATACGCAGTATTTT
V gene: TRBV12-3/TRBV12-4; D gene: NA; J gene: TRBJ2-1; clone size: NA; CDR3 protein: CASSSGTLNEQFF; CDR3 DNA: TGTGCCAGCAGTTCCGGGACTCTCAATGAGCAGTTCTTC
V gene: TRBV20-1; D gene: TRBD2; J gene: TRBJ2-5; clone size: NA; CDR3 protein: CSASAASGTGETQYF; CDR3 DNA: TGCAGTGCTAGTGCGGCTAGCGGGACTGGGGAGACCCAGTACTTC
V gene: TRBV4-1; D gene: NA; J gene: TRBJ2-2; clone size: NA; CDR3 protein: CASSQTGRRETGELFF; CDR3 DNA: TGCGCCAGCAGCCAAACGGGACGACGAGAGACCGGGGAGCTGTTTTTT
V gene: TRBV6-2/TRBV6-3; D gene: TRBD1; J gene: TRBJ1-1; clone size: NA; CDR3 protein: CASSLPPRGEWNTEAFF; CDR3 DNA: TGTGCCAGCAGTTTACCCCCCAGGGGGGAATGGAACACTGAAGCTTTCTTT
V gene: TRBV28; D gene: NA; J gene: TRBJ2-3; clone size: few; CDR3 protein: CASLTKDTQYF; CDR3 DNA: TGTGCCAGCCTAACCAAAGATACGCAGTATTTT
V gene: TRBV6-2/TRBV6-3; D gene: TRBD2; J gene: TRBJ2-1; clone size: NA; CDR3 protein: CASSSDDLGTSGINEQFF; CDR3 DNA: TGTGCCAGCAGTTCAGATGACCTGGGGACTAGCGGGATCAATGAGCAGTTCTTC
V gene: TRBV18; D gene: TRBD1; J gene: TRBJ1-1; clone size: NA; CDR3 protein: CASSLGTASNTEAFF; CDR3 DNA: TGTGCCAGCTCACTCGGGACAGCGTCGAACACTGAAGCTTTCTTT
V gene: TRBV20-1; D gene: NA; J gene: TRBJ1-1; clone size: NA; CDR3 protein: CSARDPTGSSTEAFF; CDR3 DNA: TGCAGTGCTAGAGACCCTACGGGAAGCAGCACTGAAGCTTTCTTT
V gene: TRBV19; D gene: TRBD1; J gene: TRBJ1-1; clone size: few; CDR3 protein: CASTGQGALDTEAFF; CDR3 DNA: TGTGCCAGTACCGGACAGGGCGCGCTGGACACTGAAGCTTTCTTT
V gene: TRBV7-9; D gene: TRBD1; J gene: TRBJ2-1; clone size: NA; CDR3 protein: CASSSGTGTRNEQFF; CDR3 DNA: TGTGCCAGCAGCTCCGGGACAGGGACCCGCAATGAGCAGTTCTTC
V gene: TRBV11-2; D gene: TRBD2; J gene: TRBJ2-7; clone size: NA; CDR3 protein: CASSLVIRAGGPDEQYF; CDR3 DNA: TGTGCCAGCAGCTTAGTGATCCGGGCGGGAGGGCCGGACGAGCAGTACTTC
V gene: TRBV7-9; D gene: NA; J gene: TRBJ2-7; clone size: NA; CDR3 protein: CASSLQGLNYEQYF; CDR3 DNA: TGTGCCAGCAGCTTACAGGGCTTGAACTACGAGCAGTACTTC
V gene: TRBV4-3; D gene: NA; J gene: TRBJ1-4; clone size: few; CDR3 protein: CASSHRGSRGKLFF; CDR3 DNA: TGCGCCAGCAGCCACCGGGGAAGTAGGGGAAAACTGTTTTTT
V gene: TRBV12-3/TRBV12-4; D gene: NA; J gene: TRBJ1-1; clone size: NA; CDR3 protein: CASSFGVAGTEAFF; CDR3 DNA: TGTGCCAGCAGTTTTGGAGTGGCGGGCACTGAAGCTTTCTTT
V gene: TRBV12-3/TRBV12-4; D gene: TRBD1; J gene: TRBJ1-5; clone size: many; CDR3 protein: CASNDRGSRQPQHF; CDR3 DNA: TGTGCCAGCAATGACAGGGGGAGTCGGCAGCCCCAGCATTTT
V gene: TRBV20-1; D gene: NA; J gene: TRBJ2-7; clone size: few; CDR3 protein: CSAPAPGAYEQYF; CDR3 DNA: TGCAGTGCTCCAGCGCCCGGAGCCTACGAGCAGTACTTC
V gene: TRBV29-1; D gene: TRBD2; J gene: TRBJ2-1; clone size: once; CDR3 protein: CSVVGLAGAPGSYNEQFF; CDR3 DNA: TGCAGCGTTGTAGGTCTAGCGGGAGCCCCCGGCTCCTACAATGAGCAGTTCTTC
V gene: TRBV10-3; D gene: NA; J gene: TRBJ2-7; clone size: NA; CDR3 protein: CAISDGGASYEQYF; CDR3 DNA: TGTGCCATCAGTGATGGTGGAGCCTCCTACGAGCAGTACTTC
V gene: TRBV7-9; D gene: TRBD2; J gene: TRBJ2-1; clone size: NA; CDR3 protein: CASSFPGRGEQFF; CDR3 DNA: TGTGCCAGCAGCTTCCCGGGGCGGGGGGAGCAGTTCTTC
V gene: TRBV10-3; D gene: NA; J gene: TRBJ1-1; clone size: NA; CDR3 protein: CAISESLDWHTEAFF; CDR3 DNA: TGTGCCATCAGTGAGTCGCTCGACTGGCACACTGAAGCTTTCTTT
V gene: TRBV5-1; D gene: TRBD2; J gene: TRBJ2-2; clone size: NA; CDR3 protein: CASIKNSGGTGELFF; CDR3 DNA: TGCGCCAGCATCAAGAATAGCGGGGGGACCGGGGAGCTGTTTTTT
V gene: TRBV7-9; D gene: NA; J gene: TRBJ1-6; clone size: NA; CDR3 protein: CASSLARSSYNSPLHF; CDR3 DNA: TGTGCCAGCAGCTTAGCAAGGAGCTCCTATAATTCACCCCTCCACTTT
V gene: TRBV6-5; D gene: NA; J gene: TRBJ2-3; clone size: NA; CDR3 protein: CASSYSRSGATDTQYF; CDR3 DNA: TGTGCCAGCAGTTACTCGAGAAGCGGAGCCACAGATACGCAGTATTTT
V gene: TRBV7-9; D gene: TRBD1; J gene: TRBJ1-2; clone size: NA; CDR3 protein: CASSPQGDHYGYTF; CDR3 DNA: TGTGCCAGCAGCCCTCAGGGGGACCATTATGGCTACACCTTC
V gene: TRBV7-2; D gene: NA; J gene: TRBJ2-7; clone size: many; CDR3 protein: CASSPGGAYEQYF; CDR3 DNA: TGTGCCAGCAGCCCCGGTGGGGCCTACGAGCAGTACTTC